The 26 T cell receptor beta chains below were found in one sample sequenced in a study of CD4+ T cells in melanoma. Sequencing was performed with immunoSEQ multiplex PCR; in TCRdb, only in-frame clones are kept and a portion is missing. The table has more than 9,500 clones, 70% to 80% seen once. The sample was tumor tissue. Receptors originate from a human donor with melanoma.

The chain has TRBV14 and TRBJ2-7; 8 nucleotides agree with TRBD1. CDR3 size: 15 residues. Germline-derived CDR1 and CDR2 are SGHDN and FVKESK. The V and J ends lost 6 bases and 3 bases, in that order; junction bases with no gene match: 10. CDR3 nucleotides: TGTGCCAGCAGTGATGAGGCAGGGGGCCGCTACGAGCAGTACTTC. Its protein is CASSDEAGGRYEQYF.

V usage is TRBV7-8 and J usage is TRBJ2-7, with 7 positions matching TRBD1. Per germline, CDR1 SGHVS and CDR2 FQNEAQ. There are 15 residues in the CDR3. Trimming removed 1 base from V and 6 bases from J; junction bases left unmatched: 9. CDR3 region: CASSLDSGTVGEQYF. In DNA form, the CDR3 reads TGTGCCAGCAGCTTAGACTCCGGGACAGTAGGCGAGCAGTACTTC.

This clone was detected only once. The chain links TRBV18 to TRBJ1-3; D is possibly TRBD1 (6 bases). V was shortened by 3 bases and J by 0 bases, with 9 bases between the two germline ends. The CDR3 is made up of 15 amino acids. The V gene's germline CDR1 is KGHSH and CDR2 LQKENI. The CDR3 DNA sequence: TGTGCCAGCTCACCGAGGGGGGACTCTGGAAACACCATATATTTT. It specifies CASSPRGDSGNTIYF.

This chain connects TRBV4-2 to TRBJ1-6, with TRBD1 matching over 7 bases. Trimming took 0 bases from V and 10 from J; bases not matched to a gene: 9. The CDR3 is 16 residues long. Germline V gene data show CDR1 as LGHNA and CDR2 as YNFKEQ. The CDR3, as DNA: TGTGCCAGCAGCCAAGAACCGGGACAGATCCTATCACCCCTCCACTTT. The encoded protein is CASSQEPGQILSPLHF.

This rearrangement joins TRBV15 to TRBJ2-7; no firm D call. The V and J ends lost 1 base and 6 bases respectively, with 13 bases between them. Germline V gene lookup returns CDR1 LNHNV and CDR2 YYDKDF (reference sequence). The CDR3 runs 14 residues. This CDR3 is CATSRGTTKSEQYF. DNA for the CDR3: TGTGCCACCAGCAGAGGGACCACAAAGAGCGAGCAGTACTTC.

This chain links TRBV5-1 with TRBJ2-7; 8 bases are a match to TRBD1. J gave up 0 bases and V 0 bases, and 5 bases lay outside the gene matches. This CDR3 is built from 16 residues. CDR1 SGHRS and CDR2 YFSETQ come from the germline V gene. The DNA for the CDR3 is TGCGCCAGCAGCTTGGTTGCCGGGACAGGCTCCTACGAGCAGTACTTC. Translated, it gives CASSLVAGTGSYEQYF.

The CDR3 region is CAISESWGGTDTQYF. In nucleotides, the CDR3 is TGTGCCATCAGTGAGTCGTGGGGTGGCACAGATACGCAGTATTTT. This rearrangement joins TRBV10-3 to TRBJ2-3; no definite D call. Germline V gene sequence: CDR1 ENHRY, CDR2 SYGVKD. The CDR3 length is 15 residues. With 0 bases removed from V and 1 base from J, the gap between germline ends came to 8 bases.

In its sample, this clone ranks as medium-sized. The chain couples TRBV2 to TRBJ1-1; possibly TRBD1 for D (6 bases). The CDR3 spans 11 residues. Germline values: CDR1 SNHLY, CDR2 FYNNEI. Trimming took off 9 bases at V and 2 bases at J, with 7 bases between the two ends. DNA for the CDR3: TGTGCCAGACAGGGAAACACTGAAGCTTTCTTT. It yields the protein CARQGNTEAFF.

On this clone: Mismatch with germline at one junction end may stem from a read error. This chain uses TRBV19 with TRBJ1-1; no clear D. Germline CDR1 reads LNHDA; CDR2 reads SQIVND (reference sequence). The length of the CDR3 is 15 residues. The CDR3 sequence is CASSTSPVGNAEAFF. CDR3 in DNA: TGTGCCAGTAGTACCTCCCCGGTAGGGAACGCTGAAGCTTTCTTT.

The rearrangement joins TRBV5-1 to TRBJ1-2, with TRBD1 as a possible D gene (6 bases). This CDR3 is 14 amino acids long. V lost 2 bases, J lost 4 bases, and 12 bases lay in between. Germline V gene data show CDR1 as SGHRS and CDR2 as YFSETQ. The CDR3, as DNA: TGCGCCAGCAGCTTTTCGACAGGAGGCTATGGCTACACCTTC. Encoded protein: CASSFSTGGYGYTF.

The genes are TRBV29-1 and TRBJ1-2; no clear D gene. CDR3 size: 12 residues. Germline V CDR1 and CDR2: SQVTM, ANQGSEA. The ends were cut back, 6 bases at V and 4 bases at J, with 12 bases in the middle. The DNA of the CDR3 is TGCAGCGTGTACTCAGGATCCTATGGCTACACCTTC. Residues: CSVYSGSYGYTF.

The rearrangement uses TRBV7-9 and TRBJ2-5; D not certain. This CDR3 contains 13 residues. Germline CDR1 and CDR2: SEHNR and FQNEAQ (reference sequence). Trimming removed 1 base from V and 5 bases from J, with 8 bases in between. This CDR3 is CASSLEVGETQYF. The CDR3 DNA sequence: TGTGCCAGCAGCTTAGAGGTTGGGGAGACCCAGTACTTC.

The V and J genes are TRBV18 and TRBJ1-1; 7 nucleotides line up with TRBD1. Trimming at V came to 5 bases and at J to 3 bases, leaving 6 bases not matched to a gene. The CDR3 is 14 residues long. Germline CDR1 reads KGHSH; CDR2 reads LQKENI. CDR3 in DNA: TGTGCCAGCTCAGCGACAGGGCGAGACACTGAAGCTTTCTTT. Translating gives CASSATGRDTEAFF.

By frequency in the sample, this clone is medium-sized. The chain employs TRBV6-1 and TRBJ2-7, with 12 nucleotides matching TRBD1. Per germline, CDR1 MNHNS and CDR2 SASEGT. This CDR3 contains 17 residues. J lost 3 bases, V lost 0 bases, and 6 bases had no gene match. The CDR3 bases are TGTGCCAGCAGTGAAGCCGCCGGGACAGGGGGCGACTACGAGCAGTACTTC. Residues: CASSEAAGTGGDYEQYF.

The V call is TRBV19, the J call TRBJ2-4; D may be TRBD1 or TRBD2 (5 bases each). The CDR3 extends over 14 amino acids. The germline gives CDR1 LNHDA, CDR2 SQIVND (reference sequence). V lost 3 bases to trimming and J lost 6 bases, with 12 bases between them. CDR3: CASSIGTPGNIQYF. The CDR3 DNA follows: TGTGCCAGTAGTATCGGGACCCCGGGAAACATTCAGTACTTC.

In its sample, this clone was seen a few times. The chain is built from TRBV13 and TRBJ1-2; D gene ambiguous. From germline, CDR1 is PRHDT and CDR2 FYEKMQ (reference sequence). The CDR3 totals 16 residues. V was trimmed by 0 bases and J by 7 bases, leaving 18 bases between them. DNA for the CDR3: TGTGCCAGCAGCTTAGGCGCTGACATTCATTCGGCTGGCTACACCTTC. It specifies CASSLGADIHSAGYTF.

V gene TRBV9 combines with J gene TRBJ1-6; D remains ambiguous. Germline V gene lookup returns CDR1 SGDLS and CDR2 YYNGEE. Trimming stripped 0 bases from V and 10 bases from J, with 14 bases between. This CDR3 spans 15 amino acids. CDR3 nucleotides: TGTGCCAGCAGCGTAGTCCCAAGCCTCGGGTCACCCCTCCACTTT. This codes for CASSVVPSLGSPLHF.

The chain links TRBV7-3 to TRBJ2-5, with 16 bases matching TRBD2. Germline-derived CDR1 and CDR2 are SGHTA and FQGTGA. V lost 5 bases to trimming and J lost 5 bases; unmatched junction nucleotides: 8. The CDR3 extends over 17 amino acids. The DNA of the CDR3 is TGTGCCAGCAGCGCGGGACTAGCGGGGGGGCCGCGGGAGACCCAGTACTTC. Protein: CASSAGLAGGPRETQYF.

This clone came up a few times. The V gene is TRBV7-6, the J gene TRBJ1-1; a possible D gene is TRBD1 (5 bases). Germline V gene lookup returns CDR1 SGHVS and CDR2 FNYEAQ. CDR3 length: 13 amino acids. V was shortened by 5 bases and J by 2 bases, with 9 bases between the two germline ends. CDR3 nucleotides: TGTGCCAGCAGCCCGGGACGAAACACTGAAGCTTTCTTT. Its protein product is CASSPGRNTEAFF. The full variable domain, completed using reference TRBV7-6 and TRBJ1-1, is GAGVSQSPRYKVTKRGQDVALRCDPISGHVSLYWYRQALGQGPEFLTYFNYEAQQDKSGLPNDRFSAERPEGSISTLTIQRTEQRDSAMYRCASSPGRNTEAFFGQGTRLTVV.

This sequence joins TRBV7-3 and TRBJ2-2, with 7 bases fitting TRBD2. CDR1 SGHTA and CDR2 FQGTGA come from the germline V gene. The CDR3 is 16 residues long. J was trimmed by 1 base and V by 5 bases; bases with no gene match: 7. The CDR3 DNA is TGTGCCAGCAGCCCCTGGGGGGGGGTGAACACCGGGGAGCTGTTTTTT. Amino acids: CASSPWGGVNTGELFF.

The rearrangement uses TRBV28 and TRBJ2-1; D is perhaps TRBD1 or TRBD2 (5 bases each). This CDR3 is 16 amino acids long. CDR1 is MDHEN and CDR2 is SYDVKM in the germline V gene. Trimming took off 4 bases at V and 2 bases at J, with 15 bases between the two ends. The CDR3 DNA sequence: TGTGCCAGCAGTTCCCACGCTCGGGGCACCTACAATGAGCAGTTCTTC. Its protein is CASSSHARGTYNEQFF.

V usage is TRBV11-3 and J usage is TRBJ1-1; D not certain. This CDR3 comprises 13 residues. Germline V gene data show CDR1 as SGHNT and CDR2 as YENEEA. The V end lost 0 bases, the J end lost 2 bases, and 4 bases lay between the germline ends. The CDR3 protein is CASSLEANTEAFF. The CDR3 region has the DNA TGTGCCAGCAGCTTAGAGGCTAACACTGAAGCTTTCTTT.

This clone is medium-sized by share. The CDR3, as DNA: TGTGCCAGTAGTTTCCGTACTGCGGGGCGGAACACCATATATTTT. This gives the protein CASSFRTAGRNTIYF. This sequence joins TRBV19 and TRBJ1-3, with D possibly matching TRBD1 (5 bases). This CDR3 comprises 15 residues. The germline V gene encodes CDR1 LNHDA and CDR2 SQIVND (reference sequence). V lost 5 bases, J lost 7 bases, and 18 bases lay in between.

CDR3 sequence reads: CASSQPTGNTEAFF. CDR3 in DNA: TGCGCCAGCAGCCAACCGACAGGGAACACTGAAGCTTTCTTT. The chain has TRBV4-1 and TRBJ1-1; D may be TRBD1 (6 bases). V was pared by 2 bases and J by 1 base, with 8 bases between. The CDR3 runs 14 residues. CDR1 and CDR2 from the germline V gene are MGHRA and YSYEKL.

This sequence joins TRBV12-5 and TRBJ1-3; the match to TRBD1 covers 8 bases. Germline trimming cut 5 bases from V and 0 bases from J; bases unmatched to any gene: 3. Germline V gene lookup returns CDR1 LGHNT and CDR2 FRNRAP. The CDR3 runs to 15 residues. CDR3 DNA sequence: TGTGCTAGTGGTGCGGACAGGGACTCTGGAAACACCATATATTTT. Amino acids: CASGADRDSGNTIYF.

The CDR3 loop reads CASRTDGKNIQYF. In DNA form, the CDR3 reads TGTGCCAGCAGGACCGACGGAAAAAACATTCAGTACTTC. V gene TRBV2 combines with J gene TRBJ2-4; D gene ambiguous. The germline CDR1 and CDR2 sequences are SNHLY and FYNNEI. The CDR3 extends over 13 amino acids. Trimming took 6 bases from V and 4 from J, leaving 10 bases between them.